The T cell receptor beta chain described here comes from a study of human T cells and chemical hapten exposure. Turning to the study itself: TCR yields differed between samples (mainly from small differences in pooled library volume).

TCRdb redid the calling of the RACE reads with MiXCR, one entry per CDR3 protein. This table has 190,000 or so distinct CDR3 sequences, roughly 30% appearing once. A word on this clonotype: The antigen is undetermined.

The CDR3 runs to 16 residues. With 5 bases clipped from V and 4 bases from J, the junction kept 9 bases outside the gene matches. Germline V CDR1 and CDR2: SGHNT, YENEEA. Time point defined: pre-sensitization, week 0. Treatment of the sample: therapeutic diphenylcyclopropenone sensitization with weekly scalp DPC. Non-pregnant alopecia patients aged 18 to 70, suitable for DPC therapy. Study-level findings and limits: Patch test score was positively correlated with the counts of PT1 expanded TCRs.

The specimen comprised whole blood, sampled in connection with sensitization to the hapten diphenylcyclopropenone (DPC). The TCR originated in a woman younger than 45 with alopecia areata. Some clones in this sample may be carry-over from other donors' samples. The chain employs TRBV11-3 and TRBJ2-3; 10 nucleotides line up with TRBD2. The CDR3 DNA is TGTGCCAGCAGCCGAACTCTAGCGGGAGAACCAGATACGCAGTATTTT. It encodes CASSRTLAGEPDTQYF.